The text below deals with one T cell receptor (beta chain). This table comes from immunoSEQ multiplex PCR, and its TCRdb copy is limited to in-frame clones, with some not included. The sample holds 400,000 to 500,000 clones; roughly 90% are singletons and the top ten take 1.4%. This entry belongs to a study of blood T cell repertoires in COVID-19. Study overall: COVID-19 samples from acute and convalescent phases originated in the United States, Italy and Spain. Sources were T cells, B-cell-depleted T cells, or PBMCs; the material itself was cDNA or gDNA.

Trimming pared 3 bases from V and 1 base from J, leaving 10 bases between. CDR1 SEHNR and CDR2 FQNEAQ come from the germline V gene (reference sequence). The CDR3 is 14 residues long. Sequences were obtained from peripheral blood. The receptor comes from a woman under 40 with active or convalescent COVID-19. The rearrangement uses TRBV7-9 and TRBJ2-7, with a weak D call TRBD1 (6 bases). The CDR3 protein is CASSLAGVSYEQYF. CDR3 sequence (DNA): TGTGCCAGCAGCTTGGCAGGGGTTTCCTACGAGCAGTACTTC.